This T cell receptor beta chain was retrieved from a study of T cell changes during pregnancy in multiple sclerosis. Germline CDR1 LNHDA, CDR2 SQIVND (reference sequence). CDR3 length: 17 amino acids. V lost 3 bases, J lost 1 base, and 18 bases lay in between. TCRdb's copy holds only in-frame clones and misses some; the assay was immunoSEQ multiplex PCR. The repertoire holds approximately 100,000 clones, with approximately 92% as singletons. This clonotype was sampled from a female donor with multiple sclerosis, enrolled in a pregnancy study. The sample here was peripheral blood, taken in the second trimester of pregnancy. The chain links TRBV19 to TRBJ1-1; a possible D gene is TRBD1 (5 bases). The CDR3 loop reads CASSIHHIDSKNTEAFF. The CDR3 DNA follows: TGTGCCAGTAGTATCCATCATATAGACAGCAAGAACACTGAAGCTTTCTTT.